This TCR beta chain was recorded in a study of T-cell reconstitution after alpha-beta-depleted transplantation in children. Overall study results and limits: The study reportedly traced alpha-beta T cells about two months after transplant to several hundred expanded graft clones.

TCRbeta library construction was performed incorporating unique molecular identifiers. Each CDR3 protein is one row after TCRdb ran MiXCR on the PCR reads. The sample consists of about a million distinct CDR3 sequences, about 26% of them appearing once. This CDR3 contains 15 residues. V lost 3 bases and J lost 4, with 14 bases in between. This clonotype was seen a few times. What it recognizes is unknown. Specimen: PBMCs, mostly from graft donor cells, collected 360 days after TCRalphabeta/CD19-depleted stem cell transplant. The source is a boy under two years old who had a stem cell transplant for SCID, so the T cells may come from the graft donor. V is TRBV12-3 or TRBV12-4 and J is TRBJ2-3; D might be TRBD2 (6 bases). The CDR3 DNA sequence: TGTGCCAGCAGTTTCCCCGGAGGGTTGGCAGATACGCAGTATTTT. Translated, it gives CASSFPGGLADTQYF.